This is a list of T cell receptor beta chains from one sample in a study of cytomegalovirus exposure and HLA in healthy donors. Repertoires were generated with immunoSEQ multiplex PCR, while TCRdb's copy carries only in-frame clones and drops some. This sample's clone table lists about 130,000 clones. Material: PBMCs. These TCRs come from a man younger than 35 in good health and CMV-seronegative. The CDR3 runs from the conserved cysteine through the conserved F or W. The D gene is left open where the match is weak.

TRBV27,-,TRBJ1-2,CASSLWPGNYGYTF,TGTGCCAGCAGTTTATGGCCAGGCAACTATGGCTACACCTTC
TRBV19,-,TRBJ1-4,CASSTRGGNEKLFF,TGTGCCAGTAGTACAAGGGGGGGGAACGAAAAACTGTTTTTT
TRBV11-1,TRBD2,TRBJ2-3,CASSLAAAAGGSTDTQYF,TGTGCCAGCAGCTTAGCCGCCGCTGCGGGGGGTAGCACAGATACGCAGTATTTT
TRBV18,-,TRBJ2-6,CASSLDRSSGANVLTF,TGTGCCAGCTCACTTGACAGGAGCTCTGGGGCCAACGTCCTGACTTTC
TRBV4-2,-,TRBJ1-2,CASSQDGQGGSYGYTF,TGTGCCAGCAGCCAAGATGGGCAGGGTGGCAGCTATGGCTACACCTTC
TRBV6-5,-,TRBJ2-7,CASTPGPLKAEQYF,TGTGCCAGCACCCCAGGTCCGCTGAAGGCCGAGCAGTACTTC
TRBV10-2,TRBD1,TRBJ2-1,CASSRTGYNEQFF,TGCGCCAGCAGTAGGACAGGCTACAATGAGCAGTTCTTC
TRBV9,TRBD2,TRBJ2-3,CASSVEGLAVFTDTQYF,TGTGCCAGCAGCGTAGAGGGACTAGCGGTATTCACAGATACGCAGTATTTT
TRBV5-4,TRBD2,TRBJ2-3,CASSLPGLAGTGTDTQYF,TGTGCCAGCAGCTTACCGGGACTAGCGGGGACGGGCACAGATACGCAGTATTTT
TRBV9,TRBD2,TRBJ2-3,CASSPAGGPDTQYF,TGTGCCAGCAGCCCCGCGGGAGGCCCAGATACGCAGTATTTT
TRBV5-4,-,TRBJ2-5,CASSLENQETQYF,TGTGCCAGCAGCTTAGAGAATCAAGAGACCCAGTACTTC
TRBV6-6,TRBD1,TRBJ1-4,CASSYSTGQKELFF,TGTGCCAGCAGTTACTCGACGGGACAGAAGGAACTGTTTTTT
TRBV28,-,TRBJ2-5,CASSFQGTPQETQYF,TGTGCCAGCAGTTTCCAGGGGACCCCCCAAGAGACCCAGTACTTC
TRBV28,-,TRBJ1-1,CASSRGLRTEAFF,TGTGCCAGCAGCCGGGGACTGCGCACTGAAGCTTTCTTT
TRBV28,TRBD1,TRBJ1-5,CASSQGGQGARQPQHF,TGTGCCAGCAGCCAAGGTGGGCAGGGGGCGAGGCAGCCCCAGCATTTT
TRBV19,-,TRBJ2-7,CASSIAGGSSYEQYF,TGTGCCAGTAGTATAGCGGGGGGCTCCTCCTACGAGCAGTACTTC
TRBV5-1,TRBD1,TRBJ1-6,CASSGSGQVLALHF,TGCGCCAGCAGCGGATCGGGACAGGTTTTGGCCCTCCACTTT
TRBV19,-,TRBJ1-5,CASSIKDWGQPQHF,TGTGCCAGTAGTATTAAGGACTGGGGTCAGCCCCAGCATTTT
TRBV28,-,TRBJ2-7,CASSLTLTVSYEQYF,TGTGCCAGCAGTCTAACCTTAACAGTCTCCTACGAGCAGTACTTC
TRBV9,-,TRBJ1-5,CASSSGVRPQHF,TGTGCCAGCAGCTCAGGGGTAAGGCCCCAGCATTTT
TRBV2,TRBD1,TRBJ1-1,CASSLRTGASTEAFF,TGTGCCAGCAGCCTAAGGACAGGGGCAAGCACTGAAGCTTTCTTT
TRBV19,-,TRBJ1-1,CASSFYGRNTEAFF,TGTGCCAGTAGCTTTTACGGGAGGAACACTGAAGCTTTCTTT
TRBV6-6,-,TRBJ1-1,CATSMGLWTEAFF,TGTGCCACCTCAATGGGGCTATGGACTGAAGCTTTCTTT
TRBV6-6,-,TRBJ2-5,CASGSTGIQQYF,TGTGCCAGCGGCTCAACAGGGATTCAGCAGTACTTC
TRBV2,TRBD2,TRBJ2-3,CASSGLTSGTDTQYF,TGTGCCAGCAGCGGTCTGACTAGCGGGACAGATACGCAGTATTTT
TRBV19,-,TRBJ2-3,CASSDRSSSTDTQYF,TGTGCCAGTAGTGACAGGAGTTCTAGCACAGATACGCAGTATTTT
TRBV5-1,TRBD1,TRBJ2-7,CASSHPPTGSEQYF,TGCGCCAGCAGTCATCCACCGACAGGGAGCGAGCAGTACTTC
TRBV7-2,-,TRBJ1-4,CASSLTTGEKLFF,TGTGCCAGCAGCTTAACGACGGGGGAAAAACTGTTTTTT
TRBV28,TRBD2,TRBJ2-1,CASRKAGGTYNEQFF,TGTGCCAGCAGGAAAGCGGGGGGTACCTACAATGAGCAGTTCTTC
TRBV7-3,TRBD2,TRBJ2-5,CASSSGTRETQYF,TGTGCCAGCAGCTCCGGGACTAGGGAGACCCAGTACTTC
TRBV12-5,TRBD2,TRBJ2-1,CASGFYQIAGGPTNEQFF,TGTGCTAGTGGTTTCTACCAAATAGCGGGAGGGCCTACCAATGAGCAGTTCTTC
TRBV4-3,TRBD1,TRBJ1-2,CASSRTLTGNGYTF,TGCGCCAGCAGCCGGACCCTGACAGGGAATGGCTACACCTTC
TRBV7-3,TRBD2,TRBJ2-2,CASSSGLATGELFF,TGTGCCAGCAGCTCGGGACTAGCGACCGGGGAGCTGTTTTTT
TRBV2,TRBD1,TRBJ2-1,CASSEEGQGLNEQFF,TGTGCCAGCAGTGAGGAGGGACAGGGGTTGAATGAGCAGTTCTTC
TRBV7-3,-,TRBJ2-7,CASSLGGAGNEQYF,TGTGCCAGCAGCTTAGGGGGGGCTGGGAACGAGCAGTACTTC
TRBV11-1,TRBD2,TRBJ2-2,CASSQTGTNPSLDLFF,TGTGCCAGCAGCCAAACGGGGACTAACCCTTCGCTGGACCTGTTTTTT
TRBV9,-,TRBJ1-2,CASSVGWGLDGYTF,TGTGCCAGCAGCGTAGGTTGGGGCCTGGATGGCTACACCTTC
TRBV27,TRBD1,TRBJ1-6,CASSFRGAAGGNSPLHF,TGTGCCAGCAGTTTCAGGGGGGCGGCAGGAGGCAATTCACCCCTCCACTTT
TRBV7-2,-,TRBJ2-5,CASSSSGVLQETQYF,TGTGCCAGCAGCTCCAGCGGAGTCCTCCAAGAGACCCAGTACTTC
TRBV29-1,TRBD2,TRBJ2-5,CSVRSSGSWAETQYF,TGCAGCGTTAGGTCTAGCGGGAGCTGGGCGGAGACCCAGTACTTC
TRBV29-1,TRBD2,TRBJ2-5,CSVGLAVQETQYF,TGCAGCGTCGGACTAGCGGTCCAAGAGACCCAGTACTTC
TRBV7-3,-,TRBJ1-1,CASSLSGDRNTEAFF,TGTGCCAGCAGCTTATCCGGAGATCGGAACACTGAAGCTTTCTTT
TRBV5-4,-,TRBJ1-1,CASSLGATEAFF,TGTGCCAGCAGCTTGGGGGCCACTGAAGCTTTCTTT
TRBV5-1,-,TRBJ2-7,CASSQGYEQYF,TGCGCCAGCAGCCAGGGCTACGAGCAGTACTTC
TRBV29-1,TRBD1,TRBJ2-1,CSVPDRVGLYNEQFF,TGCAGCGTTCCCGACAGGGTAGGTCTCTACAATGAGCAGTTCTTC
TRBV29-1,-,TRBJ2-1,CSVSRDYNEQFF,TGCAGCGTGTCCCGGGACTACAATGAGCAGTTCTTC
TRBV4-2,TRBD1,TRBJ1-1,CASSPGQGMNTEAFF,TGTGCCAGCAGCCCGGGACAGGGGATGAACACTGAAGCTTTCTTT
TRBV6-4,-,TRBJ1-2,CASRDQRAGGYTF,TGTGCCAGCAGAGACCAGAGAGCAGGAGGCTACACCTTC
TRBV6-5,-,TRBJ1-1,CASSPGGTTEAFF,TGTGCCAGCAGCCCGGGGGGGACCACTGAAGCTTTCTTT